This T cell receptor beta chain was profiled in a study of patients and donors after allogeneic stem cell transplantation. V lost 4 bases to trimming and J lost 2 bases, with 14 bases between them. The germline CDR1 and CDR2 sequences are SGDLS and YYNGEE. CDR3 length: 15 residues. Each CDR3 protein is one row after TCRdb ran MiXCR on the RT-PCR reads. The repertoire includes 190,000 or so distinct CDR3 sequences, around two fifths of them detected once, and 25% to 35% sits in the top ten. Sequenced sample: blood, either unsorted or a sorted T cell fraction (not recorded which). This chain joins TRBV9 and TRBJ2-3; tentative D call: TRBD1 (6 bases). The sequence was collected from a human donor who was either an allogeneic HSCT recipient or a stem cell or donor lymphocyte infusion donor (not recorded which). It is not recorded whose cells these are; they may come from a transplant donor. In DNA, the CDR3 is TGTGCCAGCAGCCCTTACAGGGACCTCACAGATACGCAGTATTTT. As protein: CASSPYRDLTDTQYF.